The 10 T cell receptor beta chains below all came from one sample that was sequenced in a study of blood T cell repertoires in COVID-19. Some clones are missing from TCRdb's copy, which holds only in-frame ones; the method was immunoSEQ multiplex PCR. The sample holds about 160,000 clones; 80% to 95% are singletons and the top ten take roughly 4.4%. Material: peripheral blood. All receptors come from a woman aged 45 to 65 with acute or convalescent COVID-19.

The V gene is TRBV24-1, the J gene TRBJ1-2; D is unclear. CDR1 and CDR2 from the germline V gene are KGHDR and SFDVKD. The CDR3 length is 14 residues. V lost 0 bases to trimming and J lost 1 base, with 5 bases between them. CDR3 amino acids: CATSDLENNYGYTF. DNA for the CDR3: TGTGCCACCAGTGATTTGGAGAATAACTATGGCTACACCTTC.

This clone was picked up a small number of times. The genes are TRBV4-1 and TRBJ2-7, with D possibly matching TRBD2 (5 bases). Germline CDR1 is MGHRA and CDR2 is YSYEKL. The CDR3 is 16 amino acids. Trimming took 4 bases from V and 7 from J, leaving 23 bases between them. The CDR3 region is CASSPKSTDWALEQYF. CDR3 coding DNA: TGCGCCAGCAGCCCCAAATCAACGGACTGGGCCCTGGAGCAGTACTTC.

The genes are TRBV4-1 and TRBJ1-2; the match to TRBD1 covers 11 bases. The CDR3 is made up of 15 amino acids. Germline CDR1 MGHRA, CDR2 YSYEKL. V trimming: 5 bases; J trimming: 8 bases; junction bases outside the gene matches: 10. The CDR3: CASSYPGTGGDGYTF. CDR3 DNA: TGCGCCAGCAGCTATCCCGGGACAGGGGGTGACGGCTACACCTTC.

This clone appeared once. The chain has TRBV6-5 and TRBJ2-7; 12 bases align to TRBD2. Germline loops: CDR1 MNHEY, CDR2 SVGAGI. The V segment lost 4 bases and the J segment 1 base; nucleotides outside the gene matches: 2. The CDR3 consists of 15 residues. For the CDR3, the DNA is TGTGCCAGCAGTTCCCTAGCGGGAGGGTCCTACGAGCAGTACTTC. Its protein product is CASSSLAGGSYEQYF.

This chain links TRBV20-1 with TRBJ2-7; no clear D gene. V lost 1 base and J 4 bases, leaving 5 bases between the germline ends. Per germline, CDR1 DFQATT and CDR2 SNEGSKA (reference sequence). This CDR3 is built from 11 residues. The CDR3 loop is CSARGRYEQYF. As DNA, the CDR3 is TGCAGTGCTAGAGGTAGATACGAGCAGTACTTC.

V and J are TRBV5-1 and TRBJ1-4, with D possibly TRBD1 on 6 matching bases. V was shortened by 4 bases and J by 5 bases, with 15 bases between the two germline ends. Germline lookup yields CDR1 SGHRS and CDR2 YFSETQ. CDR3 length: 15 amino acids. The CDR3 region has the DNA TGCGCCAGCAGCCCGTCGGACAGAGAGAATGAAAAACTGTTTTTT. Translated: CASSPSDRENEKLFF.

This sequence joins TRBV19 and TRBJ1-6, with TRBD1 identical over 7 bases. Germline trimming cut 3 bases from V and 7 bases from J; bases unmatched to any gene: 6. This CDR3 region has 15 residues. Germline CDR1 reads LNHDA; CDR2 reads SQIVND (reference sequence). Written as DNA, the CDR3 is TGTGCCAGTAGTATGTTGACAGGGAGGAATTCACCCCTCCACTTT. It specifies CASSMLTGRNSPLHF.

The chain couples TRBV7-8 to TRBJ1-5; 8 bases match TRBD1. This CDR3 spans 16 amino acids. The germline V gene has CDR1 SGHVS and CDR2 FQNEAQ. V lost 5 bases, J lost 5 bases, and 11 bases stayed unmatched. The CDR3 spells CASSRQGGQGDQPQHF. The CDR3 DNA follows: TGTGCCAGCAGCCGACAAGGCGGACAGGGAGATCAGCCCCAGCATTTT.

The rearrangement joins TRBV3-1 (or the pseudogene TRBV3-2) to TRBJ1-1; the D gene is possibly TRBD1 (5 bases). V shed 8 bases and J shed 1 base, with 11 bases lying between them. The germline V gene encodes CDR1 LGHDT and CDR2 YNNKEL (reference sequence). The length of the CDR3 is 13 residues. This CDR3 is CASGRGGNTEAFF. The CDR3 DNA is TGTGCCAGCGGGCGGGGGGGGAACACTGAAGCTTTCTTT.

The chain recombines TRBV12-3 or TRBV12-4 with TRBJ2-1, with D perhaps TRBD2 (5 bases). There are 13 residues in the CDR3. V lost 5 bases and J lost 9, with 14 bases in between. Here the CDR3 reads CASSPNSGSEQFF. Written as DNA, the CDR3 is TGTGCCAGCAGTCCCAATAGTGGGAGTGAGCAGTTCTTC.